This is a list of T cell receptor beta chains from one sample in a study of blood T cell repertoires in COVID-19. TCRdb's table, derived via immunoSEQ multiplex PCR, lists solely in-frame clones and lacks some. This sample has 95,000 to 100,000 clones, with 85% found just once. Sequencing input: peripheral blood. These receptors originate from an older woman with active or convalescent COVID-19. The CDR3 runs from the conserved cysteine through the conserved F or W. D genes are given only for firm matches. Rows may omit the clone size; those that give it use once, few, many or a size class.

.,.,TRBV18,TRBJ1-1,CASSPQQDTYTEAFF,TGTGCCAGCTCACCACAACAGGACACGTACACTGAAGCTTTCTTT
once,.,TRBV2,TRBJ1-2,CASSEGGTVGYTF,TGTGCCAGCAGTGAAGGGGGCACAGTGGGCTACACCTTC
.,TRBD1,TRBV11-2,TRBJ2-4,CASSLLPGTGMAKNIQYF,TGTGCCAGCAGCTTACTTCCTGGGACAGGGATGGCCAAAAACATTCAGTACTTC
.,.,TRBV15,TRBJ2-3,CATSRDLGGTDTQYF,TGTGCCACCAGCAGAGATCTAGGTGGCACAGATACGCAGTATTTT
.,.,TRBV7-3,TRBJ2-7,CASSPMRYEQYF,TGTGCCAGCAGCCCGATGAGGTACGAGCAGTACTTC
.,.,TRBV3-1/TRBV3-2,TRBJ1-5,CASSLDRSNQPQHF,TGTGCCAGCAGCCTAGACAGAAGCAATCAGCCCCAGCATTTT
few,.,TRBV12-5,TRBJ2-7,CASGLWEAYEQYF,TGTGCTAGTGGTTTGTGGGAGGCCTACGAGCAGTACTTC
.,TRBD1,TRBV2,TRBJ1-4,CASSGDRAYEKLFF,TGTGCCAGCAGTGGGGACAGGGCGTATGAAAAACTGTTTTTT
.,.,TRBV11-3,TRBJ2-3,CASSFEQVSTDTQYF,TGTGCCAGCAGCTTTGAACAGGTTAGCACAGATACGCAGTATTTT
few,TRBD1,TRBV28,TRBJ1-2,CASSWDRGLGYTF,TGTGCCAGCAGTTGGGACAGGGGGCTTGGCTACACCTTC
.,.,TRBV4-3,TRBJ2-1,CASSQDLGGLYNEQFF,TGCGCCAGCAGCCAAGATCTGGGGGGGCTTTACAATGAGCAGTTCTTC
.,TRBD1,TRBV15,TRBJ1-2,CATSRDRMEGYTF,TGTGCCACCAGCAGGGACAGGATGGAAGGCTACACCTTC
.,TRBD2,TRBV18,TRBJ2-5,CASSPRTSGSGETQYF,TGTGCCAGCTCACCTCGAACTAGCGGGAGCGGAGAGACCCAGTACTTC
.,TRBD1,TRBV7-2,TRBJ1-1,CASSLAVQGEAFF,TGTGCCAGCAGCTTAGCGGTACAGGGGGAAGCTTTCTTT
.,.,TRBV2,TRBJ1-6,CATRSSYNSPLHF,TGTGCCACCCGGAGCTCCTATAATTCACCCCTCCACTTT
medium-sized,TRBD2,TRBV7-8,TRBJ2-2,CASSTSGRADTGELFF,TGTGCCAGCAGTACTAGCGGGAGGGCGGACACCGGGGAGCTGTTTTTT
.,.,TRBV10-1,TRBJ2-1,CASRTSSRLPLDNNEQFF,TGCGCCAGCAGGACTAGTTCGCGCTTACCCCTTGATAACAATGAGCAGTTCTTC
.,.,TRBV5-1,TRBJ1-3,CASSLAGAGNTIYF,TGCGCCAGCAGCTTGGCGGGAGCTGGAAACACCATATATTTT
.,TRBD2,TRBV7-2,TRBJ2-7,CASSPLGTSGKGEQYF,TGTGCCAGCAGCCCCCTCGGGACTAGCGGTAAGGGCGAGCAGTACTTC
.,TRBD2,TRBV7-9,TRBJ2-1,CASSLASGSALSSYNEQFF,TGTGCCAGCAGCTTAGCTAGCGGGAGCGCACTAAGCTCCTACAATGAGCAGTTCTTC
once,TRBD1,TRBV19,TRBJ1-1,CASKLDRANTEAFF,TGTGCCAGTAAACTGGACAGGGCGAACACTGAAGCTTTCTTT
few,.,TRBV30,TRBJ1-2,CAWSVQGGYTF,TGTGCCTGGAGTGTACAGGGTGGCTACACCTTC
.,TRBD2,TRBV5-1,TRBJ2-2,CASSSSSGRATGELFF,TGCGCCAGCAGCTCCTCTAGCGGGAGGGCCACCGGGGAGCTGTTTTTT
.,TRBD1,TRBV28,TRBJ1-3,CASTPGQVVSGNTIYF,TGTGCCAGCACCCCGGGACAGGTCGTTTCTGGAAACACCATATATTTT
.,TRBD1,TRBV7-6,TRBJ1-4,CASSLTGGFNEKLFF,TGTGCCAGCAGCTTGACAGGGGGGTTTAATGAAAAACTGTTTTTT
.,.,TRBV15,TRBJ2-3,CATSFRQAFTTDTQYF,TGTGCCACCAGCTTCCGACAGGCTTTTACCACAGATACGCAGTATTTT
.,TRBD2,TRBV29-1,TRBJ2-2,CSGSSGGNTGELFF,TGCAGCGGATCTAGCGGGGGTAACACCGGGGAGCTGTTTTTT
.,TRBD1,TRBV2,TRBJ2-7,CATKQGAAYEQYF,TGTGCCACCAAACAGGGGGCGGCCTACGAGCAGTACTTC
.,.,TRBV27,TRBJ1-5,CASSSNPTVYSNQPQHF,TGTGCCAGCAGTTCGAACCCGACAGTCTATAGCAATCAGCCCCAGCATTTT
few,.,TRBV30,TRBJ1-3,CAWSPYSGNTIYF,TGTGCCTGGAGTCCCTACTCTGGAAACACCATATATTTT
.,.,TRBV5-3,TRBJ1-1,CARRVVWGPKTEAFF,TGTGCCAGAAGGGTTGTTTGGGGGCCCAAGACTGAAGCTTTCTTT
.,TRBD1,TRBV7-9,TRBJ2-5,CASSSTGGETQYF,TGTGCCAGCAGCTCGACAGGGGGGGAGACCCAGTACTTC
.,.,TRBV7-9,TRBJ1-1,CASSLAGGAQAFF,TGTGCCAGCAGCTTAGCTGGGGGGGCCCAAGCTTTCTTT
.,TRBD1,TRBV5-1,TRBJ1-4,CASSLQGQGNEKLFF,TGCGCCAGCAGCCTCCAGGGACAGGGCAACGAAAAACTGTTTTTT
once,TRBD1,TRBV11-3,TRBJ2-1,CASSLLTQGTEQFF,TGTGCCAGCAGCTTACTAACACAGGGGACTGAGCAGTTCTTC
.,TRBD1,TRBV29-1,TRBJ1-1,CSARKQGDTEAFF,TGCAGCGCGCGAAAACAGGGGGACACTGAAGCTTTCTTT
.,TRBD1,TRBV28,TRBJ1-2,CASSLFDREAGYTF,TGTGCCAGCAGTTTATTCGACAGGGAAGCTGGCTACACCTTC
.,.,TRBV24-1,TRBJ2-5,CATSDSPPETQYF,TGTGCCACCAGTGACTCCCCCCCGGAGACCCAGTACTTC
.,.,TRBV10-3,TRBJ1-3,CAIRPGQSSGNTIYF,TGTGCCATCAGACCGGGACAAAGCTCTGGAAACACCATATATTTT
.,TRBD2,TRBV5-1,TRBJ2-1,CASSLQRERYNEQFF,TGCGCCAGCAGCTTACAGCGGGAGCGGTACAATGAGCAGTTCTTC